This T cell receptor (beta chain) was observed in a study of blood T cell repertoires in COVID-19. This table comes from immunoSEQ multiplex PCR, and its TCRdb copy is limited to in-frame clones, with some not included. Of 150,000 to 200,000 clones listed, 84% were seen once; the top ten hold approximately 2.4%. Trimming removed 0 bases at V and 5 bases at J, with 13 bases between. The CDR3 sequence is 16 residues long. Germline values: CDR1 MGHRA, CDR2 YSYEKL. The clonotype originates from a human donor with acute or convalescent COVID-19. The donor label of this sample is uncertain. The V and J genes are TRBV4-1 and TRBJ2-2, with D possibly being TRBD2 (6 bases). Material: peripheral blood. CDR3 nucleotides: TGCGCCAGCAGCCAAGAGGGTATAGGAGGGACCGGGGAGCTGTTTTTT. Translated, it gives CASSQEGIGGTGELFF.